Following are 11 T cell receptor beta chains from one sample sequenced in a study of T cell repertoires and HLA-DP antigens. TCRdb's copy holds only in-frame clones and misses some; the assay was immunoSEQ multiplex PCR. The sample has over 60,000 clones, around four fifths seen once. These receptors are not linked to any known antigen. Sequencing input: CD4+ T cells from PBMCs. Receptors originate from a man in his 60s in good health and CMV-seronegative.

This chain links TRBV6-6 with TRBJ2-7; TRBD1 matches at 7 bases. From germline, CDR1 is MNHNY and CDR2 SVGAGI (reference sequence). The CDR3 length is 14 residues. The V gene end was trimmed by 6 bases and the J gene end by 2 bases; junction bases not matched to a gene: 7. The CDR3 reads CASSFYTGAYEQYF. CDR3 nucleotides: TGTGCCAGCAGCTTCTATACAGGGGCCTACGAGCAGTACTTC.

Written as DNA, the CDR3 is TGTGCCAGCAGTGAAGCAGGGTTCTCTGGAAACACCATATATTTT. The encoded protein is CASSEAGFSGNTIYF. This sequence joins TRBV6-1 and TRBJ1-3; unclear D gene. Germline assignment: CDR1 MNHNS and CDR2 SASEGT. V lost 0 bases, J lost 0 bases, and 6 bases lay in between. The CDR3 loop spans 15 amino acids.

This clone was detected many times. The V gene is TRBV6-6, the J gene TRBJ1-4, with 8 bases lining up with TRBD1. V shed 8 bases, J shed 9 bases, and the junction held 14 bases outside the gene matches. Germline CDR1 MNHNY, CDR2 SVGAGI (reference sequence). This CDR3 comprises 15 residues. In DNA, the CDR3 is TGTGCCAGCGTAACGACGGACAGGGAGTTTAAAAAACTGTTTTTT. It translates to CASVTTDREFKKLFF.

V usage is TRBV5-5 and J usage is TRBJ2-5; no reliable D call. Germline V gene data show CDR1 as SGHKS and CDR2 as YYEKEE (reference sequence). The V end was cut by 3 bases, the J end by 0 bases, with 6 bases between. The CDR3 is made up of 13 amino acids. In DNA, the CDR3 is TGTGCCAGCAGCTCAACGTACCAAGAGACCCAGTACTTC. Protein product: CASSSTYQETQYF.

The chain couples TRBV19 to TRBJ1-5; D call uncertain. V gave up 5 bases and J gave up 0 bases, with 11 bases separating them. The CDR3 spans 15 residues. Germline CDR1 reads LNHDA; CDR2 reads SQIVND (reference sequence). Written as DNA, the CDR3 is TGTGCCAGTAGTTGGTCAGTTTATAGCAATCAGCCCCAGCATTTT. It translates to CASSWSVYSNQPQHF.

The chain links TRBV11-2 to TRBJ2-3; 7 bases agree with TRBD2. CDR3 length: 16 amino acids. CDR1 and CDR2 from the germline V gene are SGHAT and FQNNGV. The trim removed 0 bases at V and 2 bases at J, leaving 5 bases unmatched. The CDR3: CASSLDLAATTDTQYF. The CDR3 DNA sequence: TGTGCCAGCAGCTTAGATCTAGCGGCTACCACAGATACGCAGTATTTT. Based on the CDR3 plus reference TRBV11-2 and TRBJ2-3, the full variable domain is EAGVAQSPRYKIIEKRQSVAFWCNPISGHATLYWYQQILGQGPKLLIQFQNNGVVDDSQLPKDRFSAERLKGVDSTLKIQPAKLEDSAVYLCASSLDLAATTDTQYFGPGTRLTVL.

This clone appeared a few times. This chain links TRBV5-1 with TRBJ2-2; tentatively, D is TRBD2 (6 bases). Deletions cut 1 base from V and 0 bases from J, with 7 bases between. The CDR3 length is 15 residues. Per germline, CDR1 SGHRS and CDR2 YFSETQ. Here the CDR3 DNA reads TGCGCCAGCAGCTTGTCGGGGGCGAACACCGGGGAGCTGTTTTTT. Residues: CASSLSGANTGELFF.

V usage is TRBV1 and J usage is TRBJ2-5; the DNA was not compared with TRBD1, the D call given in the table. TRBV1 constitutes a pseudogene. This CDR3 is 13 amino acids long. The CDR3 protein is CTSSQHRKETQYF. The CDR3 region has the DNA TGCACCAGCAGCCAACACAGGAAAGAGACCCAGTACTTC.

The V and J genes are TRBV5-6 and TRBJ1-2, with D maybe TRBD1 (5 bases). The germline V and J ends were trimmed by 2 bases and 8 bases, with 16 bases remaining between them. The germline V gene has CDR1 SGHDT and CDR2 YYEEEE. The CDR3 loop spans 14 amino acids. The CDR3 here is CASSFEAGAGGYTF. The CDR3, as DNA: TGTGCCAGCAGCTTTGAGGCTGGGGCAGGGGGCTACACCTTC.

The rearrangement joins TRBV7-9 to TRBJ1-2, with 7 bases aligning to TRBD1. Germline loops: CDR1 SEHNR, CDR2 FQNEAQ (reference sequence). Trimming removed 3 bases from V and 8 bases from J; junction bases left unmatched: 3. CDR3 length: 12 residues. CDR3 residues: CASSFQGEGYTF. As DNA, the CDR3 is TGTGCCAGCAGCTTCCAGGGGGAGGGCTACACCTTC. Filled out from reference TRBV7-9 and TRBJ1-2, the complete variable domain reads DTGVSQNPRHKITKRGQNVTFRCDPISEHNRLYWYRQTLGQGPEFLTYFQNEAQLEKSRLLSDRFSAERPKGSFSTLEIQRTEQGDSAMYLCASSFQGEGYTFGSGTRLTVV.

J is TRBJ2-5 and V is TRBV29-1; D is perhaps TRBD1 (5 bases). V lost 4 bases to trimming and J lost 2 bases, with 8 bases between them. The CDR3 runs 12 residues. Germline V gives CDR1 SQVTM, CDR2 ANQGSEA. In nucleotides, the CDR3 is TGCAGCGTTGCGGACACTCAAGAGACCCAGTACTTC. It translates to CSVADTQETQYF.